The 10 T cell receptor beta chains below were found in one sample sequenced in a study of CD8 T cells in ankylosing spondylitis. TCRdb processed the 5' RACE reads anew with MiXCR; each CDR3 protein has one entry. The top ten clones hold 10% to 15% of a sample with around 130,000 distinct CDR3 sequences, roughly 7.3% of them seen once. The sequenced material came from blood, either unsorted or a sorted T cell fraction (not recorded which). These receptors were obtained from a male donor with ankylosing spondylitis or in good health (not recorded which).

This clonotype was seen ten or more times. The chain carries TRBV5-1 and TRBJ2-1, with D perhaps TRBD2 (5 bases). Trimming left V 3 bases short and J 10 bases short, with 14 bases between. Germline V lookup: CDR1 SGHRS, CDR2 YFSETQ. The length of the CDR3 is 13 residues. The chain's CDR3 is CASSSQTTREQFF. The CDR3 bases are TGCGCCAGCAGCTCCCAGACTACACGGGAGCAGTTCTTC.

In its sample, this clonotype was seen many times. This rearrangement joins TRBV5-1 to TRBJ1-1; 10 bases fit TRBD1. The CDR3 covers 18 residues. After removal of 1 base from V and 0 bases from J, the junction contained 9 bases not matched to a gene. Germline CDR1 and CDR2: SGHRS and YFSETQ. The CDR3 bases are TGCGCCAGCAGCTTGAGTTCCGGGGACAGGGGTTTGAACACTGAAGCTTTCTTT. Translating it yields CASSLSSGDRGLNTEAFF.

This clonotype showed up many times. Germline is not matched at one junction end, which may reflect a read error. The DNA for the CDR3 is TGTGCCAGCAGTCTAGCTAGCGGGAGGAACTCCTACAATGAGCAGTTCTTC. It specifies CASSLASGRNSYNEQFF. The chain links TRBV12-3 or TRBV12-4 to TRBJ2-1, with 11 bases aligning to TRBD2. The CDR3 length is 17 residues.

This clonotype was seen ten or more times. V and J are TRBV6-1 and TRBJ2-7; D is unresolved. CDR3 length: 13 amino acids. The V end lost 6 bases, the J end lost 4 bases, and 13 bases lay between the germline ends. CDR1 and CDR2 from the germline V gene are MNHNS and SASEGT. The CDR3 DNA is TGTGCCAGCAGCCTTATAGGGTTTTACGAGCAGTACTTC. Amino acids: CASSLIGFYEQYF.

This clonotype has only a few counts. The chain has TRBV3-1 and TRBJ2-1, with 10 bases that match TRBD2. Germline CDR1 and CDR2: LGHDT and YNNKEL (reference sequence). V was clipped by 4 bases and J by 9 bases; unmatched bases: 9. This CDR3 spans 15 amino acids. Written as DNA, the CDR3 is TGTGCCAGCAGCCCAGGGCTAGCGGGAGTTGGTGAGCAGTTCTTC. Amino acid sequence: CASSPGLAGVGEQFF.

Many counts were recorded for this clonotype. The V gene is TRBV9, the J gene TRBJ1-5, with D possibly matching TRBD1 (6 bases). The germline V and J ends were trimmed by 3 bases and 7 bases, with 11 bases remaining between them. Germline loops: CDR1 SGDLS, CDR2 YYNGEE. The CDR3 spans 13 residues. CDR3 loop: CASSANREQPQHF. The CDR3 DNA sequence: TGTGCCAGCAGCGCGAACAGGGAACAGCCCCAGCATTTT.

This rearrangement joins TRBV5-1 to TRBJ2-5; 7 bases match TRBD1. After removal of 4 bases from V and 5 bases from J, the junction contained 8 bases not matched to a gene. The CDR3 covers 14 residues. CDR1 is SGHRS, CDR2 YFSETQ, per germline. The CDR3 is CASSIQGPLETQYF. The CDR3 DNA reads TGCGCCAGCAGCATACAGGGGCCCTTGGAGACCCAGTACTTC.

This clonotype was seen at least ten times. The chain recombines TRBV20-1 with TRBJ2-7, with D unclear. CDR1 is DFQATT, CDR2 SNEGSKA, per germline (reference sequence). This CDR3 contains 12 residues. The V and J ends lost 3 bases and 2 bases respectively, with 8 bases between them. Here the CDR3 DNA reads TGCAGTGCTAGTTTACTGACCTACGAGCAGTACTTC. Amino acid sequence: CSASLLTYEQYF.

This clonotype was observed at least ten times. The chain couples TRBV12-3 or TRBV12-4 to TRBJ2-7; perhaps TRBD1 as D (6 bases). V was clipped by 6 bases and J by 1 base, with 16 bases between them. The CDR3 covers 15 residues. The CDR3 spells CASSAIGQRSYEQYF. In DNA, the CDR3 is TGTGCCAGCAGCGCAATCGGACAGAGATCCTACGAGCAGTACTTC.

This clonotype was recorded many times. The J gene is TRBJ1-5, the V gene TRBV12-3 or TRBV12-4, with D unclear. V dropped 6 bases and J dropped 0 bases, with 6 bases sitting between them. The CDR3 extends over 13 amino acids. The CDR3 sequence is CASSRYSNQPQHF. The CDR3 DNA sequence: TGTGCCAGCAGCCGATATAGCAATCAGCCCCAGCATTTT.